Shown below are 27 T cell receptor beta chains from a single sample sequenced in a study of shared clonotypes between healthy human individuals. Repertoires were generated with immunoSEQ multiplex PCR, while TCRdb's copy carries only in-frame clones and drops some. Seen here are some 2,100,000 clones, almost 96% observed once, and the top ten hold roughly 0.13%. Sequenced input: naive CD4+ T cells sorted from blood. Described subset: CD45RA+ positively selected. All receptors come from a man in his late teens or twenties in good health.

The V call is TRBV19, the J call TRBJ1-5; D not certain. The germline V gene has CDR1 LNHDA and CDR2 SQIVND (reference sequence). V was shortened by 10 bases and J by 8 bases, with 21 bases between the two germline ends. This CDR3 has 14 amino acids. CDR3 coding DNA: TGTGCCACCGCGGCCGGGCAGGCTGCGGAGCCCCAGCATTTT. Residues: CATAAGQAAEPQHF.

J is TRBJ1-2 and V is TRBV7-2; D perhaps matches TRBD1 (6 bases). V lost 5 bases and J 2 bases, leaving 15 bases between the germline ends. Germline assignment: CDR1 SGHTA and CDR2 FQGNSA. The CDR3 is made up of 15 amino acids. DNA of the CDR3: TGTGCCAGCAGCCTCCCGACAGGCGTAAACTATGGCTACACCTTC. It is translated as CASSLPTGVNYGYTF.

The chain couples TRBV5-1 to TRBJ1-2; no definite D call. This CDR3 is built from 16 residues. The V end was cut by 2 bases, the J end by 0 bases, with 14 bases between. Per germline, CDR1 SGHRS and CDR2 YFSETQ. The CDR3 nucleotides are TGCGCCAGCAGCTTCGTCGCAGCCCGAGCTAACTATGGCTACACCTTC. Translation gives CASSFVAARANYGYTF.

This sequence joins TRBV2 and TRBJ2-7, with D tentatively TRBD1 or TRBD2 (5 bases each). Trimming pared 11 bases from V and 3 bases from J, leaving 20 bases between. This CDR3 comprises 14 residues. Per the germline V gene, CDR1 is SNHLY and CDR2 is FYNNEI. The CDR3 loop is CACGSYFGGYEQYF. CDR3 DNA sequence: TGTGCCTGCGGTAGCTATTTTGGGGGCTACGAGCAGTACTTC.

This chain links TRBV6-6 with TRBJ1-2; D might be TRBD1 (5 bases). CDR3 size: 14 residues. Germline CDR1 reads MNHNY; CDR2 reads SVGAGI (reference sequence). V lost 5 bases and J lost 2, with 12 bases in between. The CDR3 spells CASSPDRPNYGYTF. DNA of the CDR3: TGTGCCAGCAGTCCCGACAGACCCAACTATGGCTACACCTTC.

As for this clone: Other DNA sequences in this specimen translate into the identical CDR3. The V and J genes are TRBV2 and TRBJ1-1; D gene unclear. The V and J ends lost 4 bases and 0 bases respectively, with 6 bases between them. The CDR3 length is 13 residues. The germline V gene has CDR1 SNHLY and CDR2 FYNNEI. CDR3 bases: TGTGCCAGCAGTGTAGACATGAACACTGAAGCTTTCTTT. Its translation is CASSVDMNTEAFF.

J is TRBJ2-5 and V is TRBV18, with D uncertain. The germline V and J ends were trimmed by 4 bases and 1 base, with 13 bases remaining between them. Germline-derived CDR1 and CDR2 are KGHSH and LQKENI. The CDR3 consists of 15 residues. CDR3 residues: CASSRSQASQETQYF. Written as DNA, the CDR3 is TGTGCCAGCTCACGATCGCAGGCGTCCCAAGAGACCCAGTACTTC.

This rearrangement joins TRBV7-9 to TRBJ1-4, with 8 bases lining up with TRBD1. The CDR3 loop spans 16 amino acids. The germline gives CDR1 SEHNR, CDR2 FQNEAQ (reference sequence). V trimming: 5 bases; J trimming: 7 bases; junction bases outside the gene matches: 12. CDR3: CASSKDRDRRSEKLFF. In DNA form, the CDR3 reads TGTGCCAGCAGCAAGGACAGGGACCGTAGGAGTGAAAAACTGTTTTTT. Combining the CDR3 with reference TRBV7-9 and TRBJ1-4 gives the whole variable domain DTGVSQNPRHKITKRGQNVTFRCDPISEHNRLYWYRQTLGQGPEFLTYFQNEAQLEKSRLLSDRFSAERPKGSFSTLEIQRTEQGDSAMYLCASSKDRDRRSEKLFFGSGTQLSVL.

The chain links TRBV19 to TRBJ1-5; D perhaps matches TRBD1 (6 bases). The CDR3 loop spans 14 amino acids. The V gene lost 5 bases and the J gene lost 9 bases, with 17 bases spanning the gap. Germline assignment: CDR1 LNHDA and CDR2 SQIVND (reference sequence). DNA of the CDR3: TGTGCCAGTAGTCAGGTCGGGGGCAGCGGGCCCCAGCATTTT. Residues: CASSQVGGSGPQHF.

This chain connects TRBV4-3 to TRBJ2-7; D call uncertain. V gave up 0 bases and J gave up 7 bases, with 13 bases separating them. The CDR3 runs to 14 residues. Germline V lookup: CDR1 LGHNA, CDR2 YSLEER. CDR3 nucleotides: TGCGCCAGCAGCCAAGATCTGGCCGTTGGGGAGCAGTACTTC. Its translation is CASSQDLAVGEQYF.

The chain carries TRBV7-9 and TRBJ1-1; possibly TRBD1 for D (5 bases). V was clipped by 1 base and J by 8 bases, with 11 bases between them. The germline CDR1 and CDR2 sequences are SEHNR and FQNEAQ (reference sequence). This CDR3 has 13 residues. CDR3 region: CASSLEGRGEAFF. CDR3 bases: TGTGCCAGCAGCTTAGAGGGGCGTGGAGAAGCTTTCTTT.

The chain is built from TRBV2 and TRBJ2-7; D unresolved. CDR1 is SNHLY, CDR2 FYNNEI, per germline. The V end lost 3 bases, the J end lost 5 bases, and 8 bases lay between the germline ends. The CDR3 has 12 residues. Here the CDR3 DNA reads TGTGCCAGCAGTGACCTACGCGACGAGCAGTACTTC. Translating it yields CASSDLRDEQYF.

The chain is built from TRBV19 and TRBJ1-2; 7 bases fit TRBD1. The CDR3 sequence is 16 residues long. The J segment lost 2 bases and the V segment lost 8 bases, leaving 14 bases of the junction unmatched. Germline CDR1 is LNHDA and CDR2 is SQIVND (reference sequence). CDR3 bases: TGTGCCAGTTCCCGGCGGGGGGGACAGCTAAACTATGGCTACACCTTC. Its protein product is CASSRRGGQLNYGYTF.

V usage is TRBV5-1 and J usage is TRBJ1-6; D is uncertain. V lost 4 bases, J lost 0 bases, and 17 bases lay in between. Germline V gene sequence: CDR1 SGHRS, CDR2 YFSETQ. This CDR3 spans 18 amino acids. The CDR3: CASSPTDFAGSYNSPLHF. The CDR3 DNA is TGCGCCAGCAGCCCCACGGACTTTGCGGGCTCCTATAATTCACCCCTCCACTTT.

V gene TRBV7-9 combines with J gene TRBJ1-5, with 7 positions matching TRBD1. CDR1 is SEHNR, CDR2 FQNEAQ, per germline (reference sequence). This CDR3 contains 19 residues. V dropped 4 bases and J dropped 0; count of bases not matched to a gene: 15. The CDR3 reads CASSSFVDRDLYSNQPQHF. Here the CDR3 DNA reads TGTGCCAGCAGCTCATTTGTCGACAGGGACCTTTATAGCAATCAGCCCCAGCATTTT. The variable domain in full, with the rest retrieved from reference TRBV7-9 and TRBJ1-5, is DTGVSQNPRHKITKRGQNVTFRCDPISEHNRLYWYRQTLGQGPEFLTYFQNEAQLEKSRLLSDRFSAERPKGSFSTLEIQRTEQGDSAMYLCASSSFVDRDLYSNQPQHFGDGTRLSIL.

The CDR3 bases are TGTGCCAGCTCACCAACTAAGCCTCAAAACGAGCAGTACTTC. It is translated as CASSPTKPQNEQYF. The J gene is TRBJ2-7, the V gene TRBV18, with no clear D. Trimming shortened V by 2 bases and J by 5 bases, and 13 bases separated the two germline ends. Germline CDR1 is KGHSH and CDR2 is LQKENI. The CDR3 contains 14 residues.

The chain links TRBV5-1 to TRBJ1-4; no reliable D call. The V gene's germline CDR1 is SGHRS and CDR2 YFSETQ. This CDR3 is 15 amino acids long. With 0 bases removed from V and 4 bases from J, the gap between germline ends came to 10 bases. Written as DNA, the CDR3 is TGCGCCAGCAGCTTGGATACGGGAAGTAATGAAAAACTGTTTTTT. This codes for CASSLDTGSNEKLFF. The full variable domain, in which reference TRBV5-1 and TRBJ1-4 provide the parts outside the CDR3, is KAGVTQTPRYLIKTRGQQVTLSCSPISGHRSVSWYQQTPGQGLQFLFEYFSETQRNKGNFPGRFSGRQFSNSRSEMNVSTLELGDSALYLCASSLDTGSNEKLFFGSGTQLSVL.

This chain connects TRBV19 to TRBJ2-7; 14 bases align to TRBD2. CDR1 LNHDA and CDR2 SQIVND come from the germline V gene (reference sequence). This CDR3 is 17 amino acids long. The V and J ends lost 4 bases and 1 base, in that order; junction bases with no gene match: 6. The CDR3, as DNA: TGTGCCAGTAGTACGCAGGGACTAGCGGGAGCTTCCTACGAGCAGTACTTC. This sequence encodes CASSTQGLAGASYEQYF.

The chain is built from TRBV27 and TRBJ1-4; D is perhaps TRBD1 (5 bases). V lost 2 bases, J lost 6 bases, and 10 bases lay in between. Looked up from germline, CDR1 is MNHEY and CDR2 is SMNVEV (reference sequence). CDR3 length: 14 amino acids. The CDR3 DNA reads as TGTGCCAGCAGTTTAGGGGCAGGGCATGAAAAACTGTTTTTT. This translates into CASSLGAGHEKLFF.

This chain connects TRBV6-5 to TRBJ2-6; no firm D call. Deletions cut 6 bases from V and 0 bases from J, with 6 bases between. Germline-derived CDR1 and CDR2 are MNHEY and SVGAGI. The CDR3 spans 14 residues. Here the CDR3 DNA reads TGTGCCAGCAGGCGTAACTCTGGGGCCAACGTCCTGACTTTC. Protein sequence: CASRRNSGANVLTF.

The genes are TRBV9 and TRBJ2-2; D may be TRBD2 (5 bases). Germline V gene lookup returns CDR1 SGDLS and CDR2 YYNGEE. The CDR3 is 14 amino acids. Trimming pared 3 bases from V and 5 bases from J, leaving 11 bases between. In DNA form, the CDR3 reads TGTGCCAGCAGCGCTGGGTCGGGGACCGGGGAGCTGTTTTTT. Translation: CASSAGSGTGELFF.

This chain connects TRBV10-3 to TRBJ1-1; a possible D gene is TRBD1 (6 bases). The CDR3 extends over 12 amino acids. V gave up 0 bases and J gave up 11 bases, with 10 bases separating them. Germline assignment: CDR1 ENHRY and CDR2 SYGVKD. This CDR3 reads CAISESEGGAFF. DNA of the CDR3: TGTGCCATCAGTGAGTCCGAGGGGGGGGCTTTCTTT.

Concerning this clone itself: The same CDR3 is also encoded by other DNA sequences in this sample. The genes are TRBV2 and TRBJ1-1, with TRBD1 identical over 8 bases. This CDR3 has 14 residues. The V gene end was trimmed by 8 bases and the J gene end by 2 bases; junction bases not matched to a gene: 7. Germline assignment: CDR1 SNHLY and CDR2 FYNNEI. DNA for the CDR3: TGTGCCAGCTCAATCGGACAGGGAAACACTGAAGCTTTCTTT. Translating gives CASSIGQGNTEAFF.

The V gene is TRBV7-9, the J gene TRBJ2-3; either TRBD1 or TRBD2 may supply D (5 bases each). Germline V lookup: CDR1 SEHNR, CDR2 FQNEAQ (reference sequence). This CDR3 contains 17 residues. V lost 2 bases and J 2 bases, leaving 17 bases between the germline ends. The CDR3 loop reads CASSLIALGPHTDTQYF. The CDR3, as DNA: TGTGCCAGCAGCTTAATTGCGTTGGGACCCCACACAGATACGCAGTATTTT.

The chain recombines TRBV27 with TRBJ1-2; D remains unclear. CDR3 length: 13 amino acids. V lost 2 bases, J lost 0 bases, and 4 bases lay in between. Germline-derived CDR1 and CDR2 are MNHEY and SMNVEV (reference sequence). The DNA of the CDR3 is TGTGCCAGCAGTTTAGGCGCTAACTATGGCTACACCTTC. It translates to CASSLGANYGYTF.

The rearrangement joins TRBV11-2 to TRBJ1-6; D might be TRBD1 (6 bases). The ends were cut back, 5 bases at V and 7 bases at J, with 12 bases in the middle. The length of the CDR3 is 14 residues. From germline, CDR1 is SGHAT and CDR2 FQNNGV. The CDR3 region is CASSEFRGNSPLHF. The DNA of the CDR3 is TGTGCCAGCAGCGAGTTCAGGGGAAATTCACCCCTCCACTTT.

This rearrangement joins TRBV7-2 to TRBJ2-4; TRBD1 matches 11 bases. The germline V gene has CDR1 SGHTA and CDR2 FQGNSA. This CDR3 contains 16 residues. The J segment lost 3 bases and the V segment lost 4 bases, leaving 5 bases of the junction unmatched. The CDR3 nucleotides read TGTGCCAGCAGCTGGACAGGGGGCGCTGGCAAAAACATTCAGTACTTC. The encoded protein is CASSWTGGAGKNIQYF.